The 10 T cell receptor beta chains in this list originate from one sample, sequenced in a study of blood T cells in healthy people across ages. A J-beta primer mix and a sample-barcoded 5' primer were used in a second PCR of roughly 7 to 12 cycles. In TCRdb, the 5' RACE reads were re-called with MiXCR into one record per CDR3 protein. Of 1.5 million to 2 million distinct CDR3 sequences detected, roughly 30% appear once; the ten largest clones hold 7.7%. Sequencing used blood. The source of these receptors is a woman in her 30s in good health.

This clonotype was counted at least ten times. The rearrangement joins TRBV5-6 to TRBJ2-1; TRBD2 matches 7 bases. CDR1 and CDR2 from the germline V gene are SGHDT and YYEEEE. The ends lost 3 bases at V and 5 bases at J; junction bases unmatched: 11. This CDR3 has 16 residues. Here the CDR3 reads CASSWWGGNRHNEQFF. CDR3 coding DNA: TGTGCCAGCAGCTGGTGGGGGGGGAATAGGCACAATGAGCAGTTCTTC.

Concerning this clonotype: A much larger clone differs from this one at a single base, so this may be a read error. V gene TRBV6-5 combines with J gene TRBJ2-7; D may be TRBD1 or TRBD2 (5 bases each). This CDR3 is 14 amino acids long. Per germline, CDR1 MNHEY and CDR2 SVGAGI. CDR3 in DNA: TGTGTCAGCAGTTACGGGACCGACTCCTACGAGCAGTACTTC. Its protein product is CVSSYGTDSYEQYF.

This clonotype was counted only a few times. The chain is built from TRBV7-9 and TRBJ1-2, with 7 bases identical to TRBD1. CDR1 and CDR2 (germline): SEHNR, FQNEAQ (reference sequence). The CDR3 spans 14 residues. The junction had 11 bases not matched to a gene; V was cut back by 5 bases and J by 8 bases. Written as DNA, the CDR3 is TGTGCCAGCAGCCCCAGGGGGGGCGATCTCGGCTACACCTTC. This translates into CASSPRGGDLGYTF.

This clonotype was observed many times. This sequence joins TRBV5-4 and TRBJ2-1; 13 positions agree with TRBD2. This CDR3 comprises 15 residues. CDR1 is SGHNT, CDR2 YYREEE, per germline (reference sequence). V shed 4 bases and J 8 bases; nucleotides not matched to a gene: 6. The CDR3, as DNA: TGTGCCAGCAGCCACGGACTAGCGGGAGTTTATGAGCAGTTCTTC. It specifies CASSHGLAGVYEQFF.

This clonotype was picked up many times. J is TRBJ2-7 and V is TRBV12-3 or TRBV12-4, with unresolved D. V lost 8 bases to trimming and J lost 2 bases, with 13 bases between them. The CDR3 has 13 residues. The DNA of the CDR3 is TGTGCCAGCGCGACGCCATCTACCTACGAGCAGTACTTC. This codes for CASATPSTYEQYF.

The J gene is TRBJ1-2, the V gene TRBV20-1; a possible D gene is TRBD1 (5 bases). The CDR3 is made up of 20 amino acids. Germline loops: CDR1 DFQATT, CDR2 SNEGSKA (reference sequence). Deletions cut 3 bases from V and 1 base from J, with 30 bases between. Here the CDR3 reads CSASEPTDTGPLPLNYGYTF. The CDR3, as DNA: TGCAGTGCTAGTGAACCCACGGACACCGGCCCCTTGCCGCTTAACTATGGCTACACCTTC.

The chain links TRBV7-2 to TRBJ2-5; 7 bases line up with TRBD2. The CDR3 has 14 amino acids. V lost 1 base, J lost 5 bases, and 4 bases stayed unmatched. CDR1 and CDR2 from the germline V gene are SGHTA and FQGNSA. The DNA for the CDR3 is TGTGCCAGCAGCTTAGGGTGGGGGGGGGAGACCCAGTACTTC. It encodes CASSLGWGGETQYF.

Of note for this clonotype: Given a much more abundant clone one base away, this may be a read error. The J gene is TRBJ1-6, the V gene TRBV28, with a possible D match to TRBD1 (5 bases). Looked up from germline, CDR1 is MDHEN and CDR2 is SYDVKM. This CDR3 is 16 amino acids long. V lost 5 bases to trimming and J lost 6 bases, with 17 bases between them. The CDR3 region is CASSLSDGTGNSPLHF. The DNA for the CDR3 is TGTGCCAGCAGTCTCAGTGACGGGACTGGTAATTCACCCCTCCACTTT.

This clonotype was found a few times. This rearrangement joins TRBV6-6 to TRBJ2-7; D gene unclear. With 0 bases removed from V and 5 bases from J, the gap between germline ends came to 11 bases. This CDR3 spans 14 amino acids. CDR1 is MNHNY and CDR2 is SVGAGI in the germline V gene (reference sequence). The CDR3: CASSYSRVGNEQYF. DNA of the CDR3: TGTGCCAGCAGTTACTCCCGAGTAGGGAACGAGCAGTACTTC.

This clonotype was counted a few times. The chain uses TRBV7-2 and TRBJ2-5; TRBD2 aligns across 7 bases. The CDR3 runs to 15 residues. With 7 bases clipped from V and 2 bases from J, the junction kept 10 bases outside the gene matches. Germline V lookup: CDR1 SGHTA, CDR2 FQGNSA. The CDR3 DNA reads as TGTGCCAGCAAAAAGTGGGGGAGGGAGCAAGAGACCCAGTACTTC. Its protein product is CASKKWGREQETQYF.